This TCR beta chain was captured by sequencing in a study of blood T cell repertoires in COVID-19. About the study: Collection of acute and convalescent COVID-19 samples took place in the United States, Italy and Spain. In each case, the material was cDNA or gDNA derived from T cells, B-cell-depleted T cells, or PBMCs.

How the authors handled the data: Reference gene primer amplification yielded estimated nucleated cell counts. TCRdb's copy holds only in-frame clones and misses some; the assay was immunoSEQ multiplex PCR. V, J and clone size are those of that table, while D and trimming were read from the DNA. The repertoire holds about 60,000 clones, with 89% as singletons. The length of the CDR3 is 14 residues. The trim removed 8 bases at V and 1 base at J, leaving 3 bases unmatched. CDR1 is LGHDT, CDR2 YNNKEL, per germline (reference sequence). The sample was peripheral blood. The genes are TRBV3-1 (or the pseudogene TRBV3-2) and TRBJ2-1; 9 bases align to TRBD1. The receptor was derived from a woman between 55 and 75 years old with active COVID-19. The CDR3 reads CASLGTGSYNEQFF. The CDR3 coding sequence is TGTGCCAGCCTCGGGACAGGGTCCTACAATGAGCAGTTCTTC.